This entry lists 3 T cell receptor beta chains sequenced from one sample in a study of vaccination effects on CD4 cells after COVID-19. Ahead of sequencing, the ViraFEST assay grew antigen-specific CD4+ T cells using viral peptide pools. Upon completion of 10 to 11 days in culture, CD4+ T cells were isolated. Vaccinated recipients, who were negative for nucleocapsid antibodies, had no history of SARS-CoV-2 infection. Their antigens are not known. Repertoires were generated with immunoSEQ multiplex PCR, while TCRdb's copy carries only in-frame clones and drops some. Here the sample spans about 73,000 clones, roughly 79% being singletons. Sequenced here: CD4+ T cells from PBMCs cultured with SARS-CoV-2 spike peptides, sampled before COVID-19 vaccination. The receptor source for this set is a human donor who received a COVID-19 vaccine.

The rearrangement uses TRBV5-4 and TRBJ2-5; D might be TRBD2 (6 bases). CDR1 is SGHNT, CDR2 YYREEE, per germline (reference sequence). Trimming stripped 5 bases from V and 4 bases from J, with 18 bases between. This CDR3 spans 15 amino acids. The CDR3 is CASRDKSGVLETQYF. The CDR3, as DNA: TGTGCCAGCAGGGATAAATCGGGGGTCTTAGAGACCCAGTACTTC.

There are a few counts of this clone. This chain uses TRBV9 with TRBJ2-3; 8 bases align to TRBD1. The J segment lost 1 base and the V segment lost 4 bases, leaving 5 bases of the junction unmatched. The CDR3 sequence is 15 residues long. Germline V CDR1 and CDR2: SGDLS, YYNGEE. CDR3 in amino acids: CASSLWGQGTDTQYF. The DNA for the CDR3 is TGTGCCAGCAGCCTGTGGGGACAGGGCACAGATACGCAGTATTTT.

The chain joins TRBV6-5 to TRBJ1-4; TRBD1 might be the D (5 bases). Deletions cut 6 bases from V and 5 bases from J, with 16 bases between. This CDR3 has 15 residues. CDR1 and CDR2 (germline): MNHEY, SVGAGI. CDR3 sequence reads: CASRLMRGLNEKLFF. Written as DNA, the CDR3 is TGTGCCAGCAGACTCATGAGGGGCCTAAATGAAAAACTGTTTTTT.